The 30 T cell receptor beta chains below all came from one sample that was sequenced in a study. TCRdb used MiXCR to reprocess the 5' RACE reads, holding one entry per CDR3 protein. The table includes 45,000 to 70,000 distinct CDR3 sequences, around 26% detected once. Material: tumor-infiltrating memory CD4+ T cells sorted from the breast tumor. Subset of the sample: memory CD4+ T cells, CD4+CD45RO+CD25-. Receptor source: a female donor with breast cancer.

This clonotype occurred a few times. The V call is TRBV11-2, the J call TRBJ1-2, with D possibly matching TRBD1 (6 bases). The V gene's germline CDR1 is SGHAT and CDR2 FQNNGV. Between the trimmed V and J ends, which lost 5 bases and 3 bases, there was a span of 13 bases. The CDR3 contains 14 residues. The CDR3: CASSPRGGYYGYTF. CDR3 coding DNA: TGTGCCAGCAGCCCTAGGGGGGGCTACTATGGCTACACCTTC. The entire variable domain, with the rest obtained from reference TRBV11-2 and TRBJ1-2, is as follows: EAGVAQSPRYKIIEKRQSVAFWCNPISGHATLYWYQQILGQGPKLLIQFQNNGVVDDSQLPKDRFSAERLKGVDSTLKIQPAKLEDSAVYLCASSPRGGYYGYTFGSGTRLTVV.

This clonotype was counted many times. The chain recombines TRBV11-3 with TRBJ2-3; D not certain. This CDR3 is 13 amino acids long. Between the trimmed V and J ends, which lost 0 bases and 3 bases, there was a span of 4 bases. Per germline, CDR1 SGHNT and CDR2 YENEEA. The CDR3, as DNA: TGTGCCAGCAGCTTAGAACCTACAGATACGCAGTATTTT. It codes for CASSLEPTDTQYF.

This clonotype was counted a few times. The chain joins TRBV13 to TRBJ2-7; no firm D call. Deletions cut 5 bases from V and 2 bases from J, with 16 bases between. Per germline, CDR1 PRHDT and CDR2 FYEKMQ (reference sequence). The CDR3 covers 15 residues. In DNA, the CDR3 is TGTGCCAGCAGCCTCGACCGAAACTCAACCTACGAGCAGTACTTC. Amino acid sequence: CASSLDRNSTYEQYF.

CDR3 sequence: CATSDPRGGSEKLFF. The CDR3 bases are TGTGCCACCAGTGATCCCCGGGGGGGATCTGAAAAACTGTTTTTT. The chain couples TRBV24-1 to TRBJ1-4; a weak D match, TRBD1 (5 bases). The CDR3 loop spans 15 amino acids. From germline, CDR1 is KGHDR and CDR2 SFDVKD. Trimming removed 3 bases from V and 7 bases from J, with 14 bases in between.

V and J are TRBV20-1 and TRBJ1-1; 9 bases line up with TRBD1. CDR3 size: 16 residues. From germline, CDR1 is DFQATT and CDR2 SNEGSKA (reference sequence). V shed 3 bases, J shed 0 bases, and the junction held 8 bases outside the gene matches. CDR3 in DNA: TGCAGTGCTAGGAGTGGACAGGGGCCCTTGAACACTGAAGCTTTCTTT. Protein: CSARSGQGPLNTEAFF.

CDR3 bases: TGCGCCAGCAGCATCCAACCCTCACCCAAAGAGACCCAGTACTTC. It encodes CASSIQPSPKETQYF. This chain joins TRBV5-1 and TRBJ2-5; no reliable D call. The germline gives CDR1 SGHRS, CDR2 YFSETQ. The V and J ends lost 4 bases and 3 bases respectively, with 16 bases between them. CDR3 length: 15 amino acids.

This clonotype was found a few times. The chain joins TRBV7-2 to TRBJ1-2; 9 positions match TRBD1. In germline, CDR1 is SGHTA, CDR2 FQGNSA. CDR3 length: 13 residues. V shed 5 bases, J shed 6 bases, and the junction held 4 bases outside the gene matches. The CDR3 protein is CASSTGTGNGYTF. The CDR3 DNA reads as TGTGCCAGCAGCACCGGGACAGGGAATGGCTACACCTTC. Looking up the rest from reference TRBV7-2 and TRBJ1-2 gives the full variable domain: GAGVSQSPSNKVTEKGKDVELRCDPISGHTALYWYRQSLGQGLEFLIYFQGNSAPDKSGLPSDRFSAERTGGSVSTLTIQRTQQEDSAVYLCASSTGTGNGYTFGSGTRLTVV.

The V call is TRBV7-2, the J call TRBJ2-7; D is unclear. The germline V and J ends were trimmed by 0 bases and 3 bases, with 6 bases remaining between them. CDR3 length: 13 residues. Germline V lookup: CDR1 SGHTA, CDR2 FQGNSA. The CDR3 DNA is TGTGCCAGCAGCTTAGCCGAGATCTACGAGCAGTACTTC. Its protein product is CASSLAEIYEQYF.

In its sample, this clonotype was seen a few times. This sequence joins TRBV6-5 and TRBJ2-7; D possibly matches TRBD1 or TRBD2 (5 bases each). Looked up from germline, CDR1 is MNHEY and CDR2 is SVGAGI. CDR3 length equals 14 residues. Trimming took 6 bases from V and 0 from J, leaving 12 bases between them. The CDR3 spells CASRRDGNSYEQYF. The DNA of the CDR3 is TGTGCCAGCAGGAGGGACGGGAACTCCTACGAGCAGTACTTC.

As regards this clonotype: Being one base from a much bigger clone, this may be a read error. The chain uses TRBV6-5 and TRBJ1-1; tentatively, D is TRBD1 (5 bases). Germline V CDR1 and CDR2: MNHEY, SVGAGI. There are 12 residues in the CDR3. V was clipped by 5 bases and J by 11 bases, with 15 bases between them. In DNA, the CDR3 is TGTGCCAGCAGTCATTACGGGGGGAACGCTTTCTTT. This translates into CASSHYGGNAFF.

This clonotype was seen only a few times. V gene TRBV5-1 combines with J gene TRBJ1-5; D uncertain. The germline V gene has CDR1 SGHRS and CDR2 YFSETQ. This CDR3 comprises 14 residues. Trimming took 0 bases from V and 2 from J, leaving 6 bases between them. The CDR3 reads CASSLDAGNQPQHF. In DNA, the CDR3 is TGCGCCAGCAGCTTGGACGCGGGCAATCAGCCCCAGCATTTT.

A word on this clonotype: A clone one base away is much larger, so this may be a read error. No conserved phenylalanine or tryptophan ends this CDR3, so it is likely a read error. J is TRBJ1-1 and V is TRBV20-1; D call uncertain. Germline values: CDR1 DFQATT, CDR2 SNEGSKA (reference sequence). V lost 7 bases, J lost 1 base, and 13 bases lay in between. This CDR3 contains 13 residues. CDR3 coding DNA: TGCAGTGTTCCGGACGGAGAGAACACTGAAGCTTTCCTT. Its translation is CSVPDGENTEAFL.

In this sample, this clonotype turned up a few times. The chain links TRBV28 to TRBJ1-5; TRBD1 agrees at 9 bases. Germline V CDR1 and CDR2: MDHEN, SYDVKM. J lost 1 base, V lost 6 bases, and 22 bases had no gene match. The CDR3 has 21 amino acids. CDR3 loop: CASSAIRPMDRGFKSNQPQHF. In DNA, the CDR3 is TGTGCCAGCAGCGCGATAAGACCGATGGACAGGGGATTTAAGAGCAATCAGCCCCAGCATTTT.

This clonotype was seen a single time. This CDR3 is missing its conserved last phenylalanine or tryptophan, likely due to a read error. This chain links TRBV6-1 with TRBJ2-3, with 9 bases identical to TRBD2. Germline V gene data show CDR1 as MNHNS and CDR2 as SASEGT. The CDR3 loop spans 16 amino acids. J was trimmed by 2 bases and V by 9 bases; bases with no gene match: 12. The CDR3 sequence: CASGVAGGTFTDTQYL. The CDR3 DNA is TGTGCCAGTGGAGTGGCGGGAGGGACCTTCACAGATACGCAGTATCTT.

This clonotype was recorded a few times. CDR3 loop: CASSQDSAGTSAGGIYEQYF. The CDR3 nucleotides read TGCGCCAGCAGCCAAGATTCGGCCGGGACTAGCGCCGGAGGGATCTACGAGCAGTACTTC. The rearrangement links TRBV4-1 to TRBJ2-7, with TRBD2 matching over 10 bases. The CDR3 covers 20 residues. Germline V gene data show CDR1 as MGHRA and CDR2 as YSYEKL. Trimming removed 0 bases from V and 3 bases from J; junction bases left unmatched: 17.

In this sample, this clonotype is medium-sized. The CDR3 loop reads CASSYRNREGYTF. The CDR3 nucleotides read TGTGCCAGCAGTTACCGAAACAGGGAGGGCTACACCTTC. V usage is TRBV6-5 and J usage is TRBJ1-2; a weak D match, TRBD1 (6 bases). The CDR3 contains 13 residues. Germline CDR1 and CDR2: MNHEY and SVGAGI. The V and J ends lost 2 bases and 8 bases respectively, with 12 bases between them.

The J gene is TRBJ2-1, the V gene TRBV5-1; D unresolved. Germline assignment: CDR1 SGHRS and CDR2 YFSETQ. Between the trimmed V and J ends, which lost 4 bases and 1 base, there was a span of 9 bases. CDR3 length equals 14 residues. CDR3 in amino acids: CASSPYSSYNEQFF. The CDR3, as DNA: TGCGCCAGCAGCCCTTACAGTTCCTACAATGAGCAGTTCTTC.

The rearrangement uses TRBV14 and TRBJ1-1, with 7 positions matching TRBD1. The CDR3 runs 15 residues. V lost 0 bases and J lost 7; bases outside the gene matches: 8. Germline-derived CDR1 and CDR2 are SGHDN and FVKESK. This chain's CDR3 is CASSQDGRGRDEAFF. In nucleotides, the CDR3 is TGTGCCAGCAGCCAAGATGGGAGGGGGCGAGATGAAGCTTTCTTT.

This chain connects TRBV6-1 to TRBJ1-2, with D uncertain. CDR1 and CDR2 (germline): MNHNS, SASEGT. This CDR3 comprises 12 residues. V gave up 4 bases and J gave up 6 bases, with 9 bases separating them. CDR3 in DNA: TGTGCCAGCAGTGTAGCGATCCATGGCTACACCTTC. Translated: CASSVAIHGYTF.

This clonotype was detected a few times. V gene TRBV20-1 combines with J gene TRBJ2-7; D is uncertain. Germline V gives CDR1 DFQATT, CDR2 SNEGSKA (reference sequence). V shed 4 bases and J shed 7 bases, with 8 bases lying between them. The CDR3 totals 10 residues. The CDR3 region is CSANKEEQYF. CDR3 DNA sequence: TGCAGTGCTAACAAGGAAGAGCAGTACTTC.

The chain couples TRBV6-6 to TRBJ2-5; D remains unclear. Trimming cost V 0 bases and J 13 bases, with 15 bases left between them. Germline CDR1 reads MNHNY; CDR2 reads SVGAGI (reference sequence). This CDR3 region has 13 residues. In DNA form, the CDR3 reads TGTGCCAGCAGTTACTCGACTCCCCCCCTTCCGTACTTC. It encodes CASSYSTPPLPYF.

The rearrangement uses TRBV7-6 and TRBJ1-1; tentative D call: TRBD1 (6 bases). The V end lost 5 bases, the J end lost 6 bases, and 10 bases lay between the germline ends. Germline-derived CDR1 and CDR2 are SGHVS and FNYEAQ. The CDR3 extends over 12 amino acids. DNA for the CDR3: TGTGCCAGCAGCCAGACAGGTTCTGAAGCTTTCTTT. Amino acids: CASSQTGSEAFF.

There are a few counts of this clonotype. The chain recombines TRBV5-1 with TRBJ2-4, with 9 bases aligning to TRBD1. Germline-derived CDR1 and CDR2 are SGHRS and YFSETQ. The CDR3 runs to 13 residues. The V gene end was trimmed by 2 bases and the J gene end by 9 bases; junction bases not matched to a gene: 3. CDR3 in DNA: TGCGCCAGCAGCTTTACGGACAGGGGCATTCAGTACTTC. Encoded protein: CASSFTDRGIQYF.

This rearrangement joins TRBV20-1 to TRBJ2-1; 7 nucleotides agree with TRBD1. CDR1 and CDR2 (germline): DFQATT, SNEGSKA (reference sequence). J was trimmed by 8 bases and V by 5 bases; bases with no gene match: 12. The CDR3 sequence is 14 residues long. This CDR3 reads CSARILRTGDEQFF. The CDR3 DNA reads as TGCAGTGCTCGGATTCTTAGGACAGGCGATGAGCAGTTCTTC.

The chain is built from TRBV6-6 and TRBJ2-7; no clear D gene. The V gene lost 6 bases and the J gene lost 0 bases, with 21 bases spanning the gap. The CDR3 spans 17 residues. CDR1 and CDR2 from the germline V gene are MNHNY and SVGAGI (reference sequence). CDR3 in amino acids: CASRSYSVGTSSYEQYF. CDR3 DNA: TGTGCCAGCAGATCGTACTCGGTCGGTACAAGCTCCTACGAGCAGTACTTC.

To note about this clonotype: A much larger clonotype is one base distant, so this may be a read error. This chain links TRBV5-1 with TRBJ2-1, with 7 positions matching TRBD1. The germline V gene encodes CDR1 SGHRS and CDR2 YFSETQ. This CDR3 comprises 15 residues. CDR3 nucleotide sequence: TGCGCCAGCAGCCTAGGACAGGACGGTTTCGATGAGCATTTCTTC. It translates to CASSLGQDGFDEHFF.

This clonotype was seen a handful of times. The V gene is TRBV3-1, the J gene TRBJ1-2, with D uncertain. This CDR3 is 12 amino acids long. V gave up 1 base and J gave up 8 bases, with 8 bases separating them. Germline loops: CDR1 LGHDT, CDR2 YNNKEL (reference sequence). The CDR3 DNA is TGTGCCAGCAGCCAAGGGAGGGTCGGCTACACCTTC. Protein: CASSQGRVGYTF.

This clonotype was detected a few times. This rearrangement joins TRBV7-2 to TRBJ2-5, with D maybe TRBD1 (5 bases). Looked up from germline, CDR1 is SGHTA and CDR2 is FQGNSA. CDR3 length: 16 residues. The V end was cut by 2 bases, the J end by 0 bases, with 13 bases between. The CDR3 sequence: CASSLRGSRDQETQYF. CDR3 nucleotide sequence: TGTGCCAGCAGCTTAAGGGGATCGCGCGACCAAGAGACCCAGTACTTC.

The rearrangement joins TRBV20-1 to TRBJ2-1, with 13 bases aligning to TRBD2. The J segment lost 4 bases and the V segment lost 5 bases, leaving 8 bases of the junction unmatched. Germline loops: CDR1 DFQATT, CDR2 SNEGSKA (reference sequence). This CDR3 is 16 amino acids long. This chain's CDR3 is CSAPPGLAGKYNEQFF. The CDR3 bases are TGCAGTGCTCCTCCGGGACTAGCGGGGAAATACAATGAGCAGTTCTTC.

The chain is built from TRBV5-1 and TRBJ1-2, with 7 bases matching TRBD1. Trimming at V came to 4 bases and at J to 8 bases, leaving 14 bases not matched to a gene. Germline CDR1 SGHRS, CDR2 YFSETQ. There are 15 residues in the CDR3. The chain's CDR3 is CASSGTTGRGSGYTF. The DNA of the CDR3 is TGCGCCAGCAGCGGCACGACAGGGAGGGGCTCGGGCTACACCTTC.